The source of this TCR beta chain is a study of OX40 agonist ivuxolimab in advanced cancers. Points from the study as a whole: At 0.1-3.0 mg/kg, partial responders had clonal expansion among the lowest observed. On average, CD8+ T cells had more expanded clones than CD4+.

Germline values: CDR1 SNHLY, CDR2 FYNNEI. CDR3 size: 17 residues. Trimming at V came to 11 bases and at J to 1 base, leaving 15 bases not matched to a gene. Blood sampling was done at baseline, cycle 4 day 1, and cycle 7 day 1. A remark on this clone: Its antigen is unidentified.

Here immunoSEQ multiplex PCR was the method, and the copy in TCRdb shows in-frame clones only, minus some. Of around 66,000 clones listed, 80% to 85% were seen once; the top ten hold about 4.1%. The input for sequencing was CD4+ or CD8+ T cells sorted from blood, taken in a trial of the OX40 agonist ivuxolimab. This receptor was taken from an adult with an advanced solid tumor such as melanoma, head and neck, liver or kidney cancer. The gene calls are TRBV2 and TRBJ2-3; 10 nucleotides align to TRBD1. CDR3 DNA: TGTGCCGGTAGTCCGGGACAGGGGTCGAGGGGCACAGATACGCAGTATTTT. It yields the protein CAGSPGQGSRGTDTQYF.